One and the same sample provided the 14 T cell receptor beta chains below, sequenced in a study of control samples from healthy donors and cancer patients. The assay was immunoSEQ multiplex PCR, and TCRdb's table has in-frame clones only and misses some. The data contain about 170,000 clones, 75% to 95% of them singletons. The material sequenced was blood. Source of these receptors: a woman aged 25 to 45 in good health.

The chain uses TRBV11-3 and TRBJ1-1, with TRBD1 identical over 11 bases. In germline, CDR1 is SGHNT, CDR2 YENEEA. The CDR3 runs 16 residues. V shed 5 bases, J shed 1 base, and the junction held 6 bases outside the gene matches. CDR3 bases: TGTGCCAGCAGCCCCTCCGGGACAGGGGGGAACACTGAAGCTTTCTTT. This gives the protein CASSPSGTGGNTEAFF.

The chain combines TRBV5-4 with TRBJ2-6; TRBD2 matches at 11 bases. CDR3 length equals 18 residues. Per the germline V gene, CDR1 is SGHNT and CDR2 is YYREEE (reference sequence). J lost 2 bases, V lost 4 bases, and 8 bases had no gene match. For the CDR3, the DNA is TGTGCCAGCAGCGCGACTAGCGGGACAAGAACTGGGGCCAACGTCCTGACTTTC. This codes for CASSATSGTRTGANVLTF.

The chain carries TRBV18 and TRBJ2-7, with D possibly matching TRBD2 (5 bases). V lost 3 bases and J lost 1, with 7 bases in between. Germline V gives CDR1 KGHSH, CDR2 LQKENI. The CDR3 loop spans 13 amino acids. The CDR3 DNA reads TGTGCCAGCTCACCGGGCGGGTCCTACGAGCAGTACTTC. This translates into CASSPGGSYEQYF. Looking up the rest from reference TRBV18 and TRBJ2-7 gives the full variable domain: NAGVMQNPRHLVRRRGQEARLRCSPMKGHSHVYWYRQLPEEGLKFMVYLQKENIIDESGMPKERFSAEFPKEGPSILRIQQVVRGDSAAYFCASSPGGSYEQYFGPGTRLTVT.

This clone was seen once. The rearrangement uses TRBV9 and TRBJ2-1, with D possibly being TRBD1 (5 bases). The CDR3 contains 14 residues. Trimming took 3 bases from V and 6 from J, leaving 13 bases between them. CDR1 SGDLS and CDR2 YYNGEE come from the germline V gene. The CDR3 sequence: CASSEESRGNEQFF. CDR3 bases: TGTGCCAGCAGCGAGGAGTCTAGGGGCAATGAGCAGTTCTTC.

This chain joins TRBV21-1 and TRBJ1-5; the listed D gene, TRBD1, was not tested against the DNA. TRBV21-1 is a known pseudogene. The CDR3 consists of 18 residues. CDR3 sequence: CASSARDRALYSNQPQHF. CDR3 DNA: TGTGCCAGCAGCGCCCGGGACAGGGCGCTCTATAGCAATCAGCCCCAGCATTTT.

Only one count was recorded for this clone. CDR3 sequence: CASSLHRGTYSNQPQHF. The CDR3, as DNA: TGTGCCAGCAGTTTACACAGGGGAACGTATAGCAATCAGCCCCAGCATTTT. J is TRBJ1-5 and V is TRBV28; TRBD1 matches at 7 bases. Germline CDR1 is MDHEN and CDR2 is SYDVKM. Trimming at V came to 2 bases and at J to 0 bases, leaving 7 bases not matched to a gene. The CDR3 extends over 17 amino acids.

The J gene is TRBJ1-2, the V gene TRBV29-1; D may be TRBD1 (6 bases). Germline V gives CDR1 SQVTM, CDR2 ANQGSEA. The CDR3 runs to 12 residues. V was pared by 2 bases and J by 2 bases, with 6 bases between. Here the CDR3 reads CSVEQGNYGYTF. Written as DNA, the CDR3 is TGCAGCGTTGAACAGGGGAACTATGGCTACACCTTC.

The genes are TRBV18 and TRBJ2-5; D remains unclear. CDR1 is KGHSH and CDR2 is LQKENI in the germline V gene. Trimming removed 4 bases from V and 0 bases from J, with 12 bases in between. The CDR3 extends over 15 amino acids. CDR3 amino acids: CASSLLSGDQETQYF. The CDR3 DNA follows: TGTGCCAGCTCACTTCTGTCTGGGGACCAAGAGACCCAGTACTTC.

This chain links TRBV3-1 (or the pseudogene TRBV3-2) with TRBJ2-1; D is possibly TRBD2 (5 bases). There are 15 residues in the CDR3. V was cut by 1 base and J by 3 bases, with 10 bases left in between. Germline loops: CDR1 LGHDT, CDR2 YNNKEL (reference sequence). Here the CDR3 DNA reads TGTGCCAGCAGCCAAGGTTTCGGACTCTACAATGAGCAGTTCTTC. It yields the protein CASSQGFGLYNEQFF.

The V and J genes are TRBV11-2 and TRBJ2-2; tentative D call: TRBD2 (5 bases). The CDR3 consists of 15 residues. Germline V gives CDR1 SGHAT, CDR2 FQNNGV. V lost 1 base to trimming and J lost 4 bases, with 10 bases between them. The CDR3 protein is CASSLAGVVTGELFF. The CDR3 DNA is TGTGCCAGCAGCTTAGCCGGGGTGGTCACCGGGGAGCTGTTTTTT.

DNA of the CDR3: TGTGCCAGCAGTGAACTCGCGGGGGCGGCGGATACGCAGTATTTT. Translating gives CASSELAGAADTQYF. This rearrangement joins TRBV6-1 to TRBJ2-3; perhaps TRBD2 as D (7 bases). V gave up 2 bases and J gave up 6 bases, with 15 bases separating them. CDR3 length: 15 amino acids. Germline CDR1 reads MNHNS; CDR2 reads SASEGT.

The rearrangement joins TRBV29-1 to TRBJ2-2, with D possibly TRBD1 on 5 matching bases. Germline V gives CDR1 SQVTM, CDR2 ANQGSEA. The CDR3 is 14 residues long. Trimming stripped 3 bases from V and 1 base from J, with 9 bases between. The DNA of the CDR3 is TGCAGCGTTGATCCCCAGGGGAACACCGGGGAGCTGTTTTTT. Its translation is CSVDPQGNTGELFF.

The chain couples TRBV11-3 to TRBJ2-7, with no clear D. The germline gives CDR1 SGHNT, CDR2 YENEEA. The CDR3 extends over 12 amino acids. V lost 2 bases and J 3 bases, leaving 5 bases between the germline ends. CDR3: CASSLPDYEQYF. CDR3 in DNA: TGTGCCAGCAGCTTACCAGACTACGAGCAGTACTTC.

This chain uses TRBV19 with TRBJ1-5; D ambiguous. The germline V gene encodes CDR1 LNHDA and CDR2 SQIVND (reference sequence). V lost 5 bases, J lost 4 bases, and 15 bases lay in between. CDR3 size: 15 residues. The CDR3 DNA reads TGTGCCAGTAGTTATAAAACGATATCGAATCAGCCCCAGCATTTT. Translated, it gives CASSYKTISNQPQHF. Based on the CDR3 plus reference TRBV19 and TRBJ1-5, the full variable domain is DGGITQSPKYLFRKEGQNVTLSCEQNLNHDAMYWYRQDPGQGLRLIYYSQIVNDFQKGDIAEGYSVSREKKESFPLTVTSAQKNPTAFYLCASSYKTISNQPQHFGDGTRLSIL.